This is a list of T cell receptor beta chains from one sample in a study of blood T cell repertoires in COVID-19. Method: immunoSEQ multiplex PCR; TCRdb's copy keeps in-frame clones and lacks some. The top ten clones hold almost 4.5% of a sample with a few hundred thousand clones, 80% to 90% of them seen once. The sequencing input was peripheral blood. Receptors originate from a man between 50 and 59 years old with acute or convalescent COVID-19. The CDR3 runs from the conserved cysteine through the conserved F or W. The D gene is left open where the match is weak. Size tells how often a clone was seen (once, few, many) or the class of an expanded clone, and some rows leave it out.

D gene: TRBD1; J gene: TRBJ1-1; V gene: TRBV6-5; clone size: -; CDR3 protein: CASSYPTGVGTEAFF; CDR3 DNA: TGTGCCAGCAGTTACCCTACAGGGGTTGGCACTGAAGCTTTCTTT
D gene: -; J gene: TRBJ1-4; V gene: TRBV19; clone size: -; CDR3 protein: CASGGPLNSTPKLFF; CDR3 DNA: TGTGCCAGTGGCGGGCCACTCAACTCGACCCCAAAACTGTTTTTT
D gene: -; J gene: TRBJ2-7; V gene: TRBV27; clone size: once; CDR3 protein: CASRGQVFYEQYF; CDR3 DNA: TGTGCCAGCAGGGGTCAGGTTTTCTACGAGCAGTACTTC
D gene: -; J gene: TRBJ2-1; V gene: TRBV30; clone size: -; CDR3 protein: CAWSRRVERGGEQFF; CDR3 DNA: TGTGCCTGGAGCCGTAGGGTCGAAAGGGGGGGTGAGCAGTTCTTC
D gene: TRBD2; J gene: TRBJ2-1; V gene: TRBV7-9; clone size: -; CDR3 protein: CASSFRDYNYNEQFF; CDR3 DNA: TGTGCCAGCAGCTTCCGGGACTACAACTACAATGAGCAGTTCTTC
D gene: -; J gene: TRBJ2-5; V gene: TRBV7-9; clone size: -; CDR3 protein: CASSLPSGGETQYF; CDR3 DNA: TGTGCCAGCAGCCTTCCCTCAGGGGGGGAGACCCAGTACTTC
D gene: -; J gene: TRBJ1-1; V gene: TRBV6-5; clone size: -; CDR3 protein: CASSSYRVTEAFF; CDR3 DNA: TGTGCCAGCAGTTCTTACAGGGTCACTGAAGCTTTCTTT
D gene: -; J gene: TRBJ2-1; V gene: TRBV10-2; clone size: -; CDR3 protein: CASSGQVLHNEQFF; CDR3 DNA: TGCGCCAGCAGTGGACAGGTTTTACACAATGAGCAGTTCTTC
D gene: TRBD2; J gene: TRBJ2-1; V gene: TRBV5-1; clone size: -; CDR3 protein: CASSLNTGGSYNEQFF; CDR3 DNA: TGCGCCAGCAGCTTGAACACGGGGGGCTCCTACAATGAGCAGTTCTTC
D gene: TRBD1; J gene: TRBJ1-1; V gene: TRBV5-4; clone size: few; CDR3 protein: CASSLGDSPEAFF; CDR3 DNA: TGTGCCAGCAGCTTGGGGGACAGCCCTGAAGCTTTCTTT
D gene: -; J gene: TRBJ1-2; V gene: TRBV7-9; clone size: -; CDR3 protein: CASSLTEQSYGYTF; CDR3 DNA: TGTGCCAGCAGCTTGACGGAACAGTCCTATGGCTACACCTTC
D gene: -; J gene: TRBJ1-4; V gene: TRBV5-5; clone size: -; CDR3 protein: CASSFRGQTNEKLFF; CDR3 DNA: TGTGCCAGCAGCTTTAGGGGTCAGACTAATGAAAAACTGTTTTTT
D gene: TRBD1; J gene: TRBJ2-3; V gene: TRBV30; clone size: -; CDR3 protein: CAWSPEDRGGKDTQYF; CDR3 DNA: TGTGCCTGGAGTCCCGAGGACAGGGGCGGTAAAGATACGCAGTATTTT
D gene: -; J gene: TRBJ1-2; V gene: TRBV5-1; clone size: few; CDR3 protein: CASSPGTGNYGYTF; CDR3 DNA: TGCGCCAGCAGCCCGGGGACTGGTAACTATGGCTACACCTTC
D gene: TRBD2; J gene: TRBJ2-1; V gene: TRBV11-3; clone size: -; CDR3 protein: CASSLSPSGGRYNEQFF; CDR3 DNA: TGTGCCAGCAGCCTTTCTCCGTCGGGGGGGAGATACAATGAGCAGTTCTTC
D gene: -; J gene: TRBJ1-3; V gene: TRBV5-1; clone size: -; CDR3 protein: CASSPGVGGSGNTIYF; CDR3 DNA: TGCGCCAGCAGCCCTGGGGTCGGGGGCTCTGGAAACACCATATATTTT
D gene: -; J gene: TRBJ2-6; V gene: TRBV14; clone size: -; CDR3 protein: CASSPRGGFSGANVLTF; CDR3 DNA: TGTGCCAGCAGCCCAAGGGGCGGATTCTCTGGGGCCAACGTCCTGACTTTC
D gene: TRBD1; J gene: TRBJ1-2; V gene: TRBV9; clone size: -; CDR3 protein: CASSVTGSRYGYTF; CDR3 DNA: TGTGCCAGCAGCGTGACAGGGTCTCGTTATGGCTACACCTTC
D gene: -; J gene: TRBJ1-2; V gene: TRBV6-5; clone size: -; CDR3 protein: CASSYSSGRGGYTF; CDR3 DNA: TGTGCCAGCAGTTACTCGAGCGGGCGAGGTGGCTACACCTTC
D gene: -; J gene: TRBJ1-1; V gene: TRBV12-5; clone size: -; CDR3 protein: CASGHHIEAFF; CDR3 DNA: TGTGCTAGTGGCCATCACATTGAAGCTTTCTTT
D gene: TRBD1; J gene: TRBJ2-2; V gene: TRBV27; clone size: -; CDR3 protein: CASRIDRGLKGGELFF; CDR3 DNA: TGTGCCAGCAGGATCGACAGGGGGCTAAAGGGCGGGGAGCTGTTTTTT
D gene: -; J gene: TRBJ1-1; V gene: TRBV5-1; clone size: once; CDR3 protein: CASSPGTMNTEAFF; CDR3 DNA: TGCGCCAGCAGCCCCGGGACAATGAACACTGAAGCTTTCTTT
D gene: -; J gene: TRBJ1-6; V gene: TRBV30; clone size: -; CDR3 protein: CAWEVGAESPLHF; CDR3 DNA: TGTGCCTGGGAAGTGGGGGCAGAGTCACCCCTCCACTTT
D gene: -; J gene: TRBJ1-1; V gene: TRBV18; clone size: -; CDR3 protein: CASSPGRNTEAFF; CDR3 DNA: TGTGCCAGCTCACCAGGGAGGAACACTGAAGCTTTCTTT
D gene: TRBD1; J gene: TRBJ1-1; V gene: TRBV7-8; clone size: -; CDR3 protein: CASRRQGRTEAFF; CDR3 DNA: TGTGCCAGCAGAAGACAGGGGAGGACTGAAGCTTTCTTT
D gene: TRBD1; J gene: TRBJ2-1; V gene: TRBV6-5; clone size: -; CDR3 protein: CASLDRRRSYNEQFF; CDR3 DNA: TGTGCCAGCTTGGACAGGAGAAGATCCTACAATGAGCAGTTCTTC
D gene: TRBD1; J gene: TRBJ2-2; V gene: TRBV9; clone size: -; CDR3 protein: CASSETGVNTGELFF; CDR3 DNA: TGTGCCAGCAGCGAGACAGGGGTGAACACCGGGGAGCTGTTTTTT
D gene: -; J gene: TRBJ1-1; V gene: TRBV19; clone size: -; CDR3 protein: CASTGGMNTEAFF; CDR3 DNA: TGTGCCAGTACAGGAGGGATGAACACTGAAGCTTTCTTT
D gene: TRBD1; J gene: TRBJ1-1; V gene: TRBV5-1; clone size: -; CDR3 protein: CASSVLDRVQTEAFF; CDR3 DNA: TGCGCCAGCAGCGTATTAGACAGGGTGCAGACTGAAGCTTTCTTT
D gene: -; J gene: TRBJ2-7; V gene: TRBV28; clone size: -; CDR3 protein: CASSLSVNEQYF; CDR3 DNA: TGTGCCAGCAGTTTATCAGTCAACGAGCAGTACTTC
D gene: TRBD1; J gene: TRBJ1-6; V gene: TRBV9; clone size: -; CDR3 protein: CASSRDRAVSPLHF; CDR3 DNA: TGTGCCAGCAGCCGTGACAGGGCTGTTTCACCCCTCCACTTT
D gene: -; J gene: TRBJ1-4; V gene: TRBV19; clone size: -; CDR3 protein: CASSGQNEKLFF; CDR3 DNA: TGTGCCAGTAGCGGACAAAATGAAAAACTGTTTTTT
D gene: TRBD1; J gene: TRBJ2-7; V gene: TRBV5-1; clone size: once; CDR3 protein: CASSAGQGSAHEQYF; CDR3 DNA: TGCGCCAGCAGCGCGGGACAGGGGAGTGCCCACGAGCAGTACTTC
D gene: -; J gene: TRBJ2-6; V gene: TRBV5-1; clone size: -; CDR3 protein: CASSLYRLGDSGANVLTF; CDR3 DNA: TGCGCCAGCAGCTTGTACAGGTTGGGTGACTCTGGGGCCAACGTCCTGACTTTC
D gene: -; J gene: TRBJ1-5; V gene: TRBV6-6; clone size: -; CDR3 protein: CASSSHSLSNQPQHF; CDR3 DNA: TGTGCCAGCAGTTCCCATTCACTTAGCAATCAGCCCCAGCATTTT
D gene: TRBD1; J gene: TRBJ2-3; V gene: TRBV3-1/TRBV3-2; clone size: -; CDR3 protein: CASSPSTGSTDTQYF; CDR3 DNA: TGTGCCAGCAGCCCCTCGACAGGGAGCACAGATACGCAGTATTTT